Detailed here is one TCR beta chain. What antigen it recognizes has not been identified. Base-call qualities are not available, and no considerably larger clone is one nucleotide away. Participants in the prospective study were enrolled through a virtual design, were aged roughly 18 to 100 years, and lived in under 25 United States geographic areas. In the prospective study, participants were assigned to cohorts based on the clinical history participants reported in a screening survey and a study questionnaire. Each participant in the prospective study had whole blood, serum and a nasopharyngeal or oropharyngeal swab collected by mobile phlebotomists. Participants in the prospective study had the option to provide additional blood draws and questionnaires over a 2-month period. Before DNA extraction, prospective study blood samples were shipped either frozen or at room temperature. There are 10 amino acids in the CDR3, from cysteine to phenylalanine inclusive. Just the 30-base CDR3 DNA is kept, in frame starting at base 1. CDR1 SGHKS and CDR2 YYEKEE were looked up in the germline V gene (reference sequence). Deletion took 5 bases off V and 14 bases off J, with a span of 13 bases between the germline ends.

This specimen belongs to a study of blood T cell repertoires in COVID-19 (dated by TCRdb to the early 2020s). In terms of the full investigation: The collaborator samples originated in the United States, Italy and Spain and spanned the acute and convalescent phases of COVID-19. The prospective study material was composed of cDNA or gDNA derived from T cells, B-cell-depleted T cells, or PBMCs. The dataset comprised deeply sampled blood TCRbeta repertoires from subjects exposed to, actively infected with, or recovered from COVID-19. A freely available public database, intended as a resource for researchers studying the immune response to SARS-CoV-2, is where the repertoires were released. The samples were drawn from the first 160 participants of the ongoing ImmuneRACE study and from 1,254 subjects provided by 6 global collaborators. The sample metadata nearly always contained a de-identified subject ID, COVID-19 status, age in years and sex. Where available, HLA class I and class II types were obtained from metadata supplied by the sample provider rather than from assay-based typing. Beyond this particular receptor, the publication reports: The amount of clinical and demographic metadata varied by source and participant and was provided uncurated.

TCRbeta CDR3 regions were amplified from genomic DNA by means of the immunoSEQ Assay, a bias-controlled multiplex PCR. As for the original processing: The number of nucleated cells in each sample was estimated by amplification of reference gene primers within the assay. To quantify the absolute abundance of each unique TCRbeta CDR3 rearrangement, sequence reads were collapsed and filtered. For each sample, productive Simpson clonality was calculated as the square root of Simpson's diversity index across productive rearrangements. Imported from immuneACCESS, the table was reduced by TCRdb to in-frame sequences with V and J called. These copies leave out some clones; in studies compared against another copy, an unresolved V gene accounts for under half, and the cause of the remainder is not known. Clonal size and the V and J genes are those of that table, whereas D and trimming came from the DNA. For this sample there are some 240,000 clones; around 88% appear just once. The leading ten clones occupy about 3.3% of the sample.

Sequenced: PBMCs or T cells enriched from blood (not recorded which). This sequence originates from a woman in her forties with acute COVID-19. This chain is built from TRBV5-5 and TRBJ1-2; the D gene identity is not certain. The CDR3 here reads CASRGGNWTF. Here is the DNA: TGTGCCAGCAGGGGAGGGAACTGGACCTTC.